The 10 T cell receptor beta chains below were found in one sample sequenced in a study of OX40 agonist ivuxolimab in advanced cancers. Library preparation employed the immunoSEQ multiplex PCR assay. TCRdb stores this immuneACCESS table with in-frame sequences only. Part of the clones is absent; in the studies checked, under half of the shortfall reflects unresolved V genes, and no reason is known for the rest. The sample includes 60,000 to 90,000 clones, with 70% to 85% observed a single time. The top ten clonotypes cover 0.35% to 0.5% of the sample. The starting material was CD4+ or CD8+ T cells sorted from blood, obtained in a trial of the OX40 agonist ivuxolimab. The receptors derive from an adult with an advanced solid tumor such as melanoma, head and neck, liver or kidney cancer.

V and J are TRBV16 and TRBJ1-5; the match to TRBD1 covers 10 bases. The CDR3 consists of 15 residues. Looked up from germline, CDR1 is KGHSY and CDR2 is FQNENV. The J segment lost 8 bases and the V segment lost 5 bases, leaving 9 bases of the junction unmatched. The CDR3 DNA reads TGTGCCAGCAGCTCCCCGGACAGGGGGATCGAGCCCCAGCATTTT. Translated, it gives CASSSPDRGIEPQHF. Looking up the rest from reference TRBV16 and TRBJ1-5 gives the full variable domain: GEEVAQTPKHLVRGEGQKAKLYCAPIKGHSYVFWYQQVLKNEFKFLISFQNENVFDETGMPKERFSAKCLPNSPCSLEIQATKLEDSAVYFCASSSPDRGIEPQHFGDGTRLSIL.

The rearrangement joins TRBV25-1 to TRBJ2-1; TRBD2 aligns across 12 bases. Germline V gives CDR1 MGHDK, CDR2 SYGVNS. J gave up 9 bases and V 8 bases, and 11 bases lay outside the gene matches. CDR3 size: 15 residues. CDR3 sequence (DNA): TGTGCCAGCTGCGGACGGCTAGCGGGGGGGGGTGAGCAGTTCTTC. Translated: CASCGRLAGGGEQFF.

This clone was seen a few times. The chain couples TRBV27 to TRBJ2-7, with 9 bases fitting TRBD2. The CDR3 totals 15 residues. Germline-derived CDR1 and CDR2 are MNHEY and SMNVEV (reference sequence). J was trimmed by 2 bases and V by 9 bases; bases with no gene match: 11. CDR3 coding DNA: TGTGCCAGGACCCCCTTTGCGGGGGGGACCTACGAGCAGTACGTC. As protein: CARTPFAGGTYEQYV.

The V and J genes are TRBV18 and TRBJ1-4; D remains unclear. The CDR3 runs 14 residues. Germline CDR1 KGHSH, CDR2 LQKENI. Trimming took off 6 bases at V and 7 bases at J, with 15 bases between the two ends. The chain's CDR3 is CASSTSGAGEKLFF. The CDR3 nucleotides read TGTGCCAGCTCCACGTCGGGCGCAGGTGAAAAACTGTTTTTT.

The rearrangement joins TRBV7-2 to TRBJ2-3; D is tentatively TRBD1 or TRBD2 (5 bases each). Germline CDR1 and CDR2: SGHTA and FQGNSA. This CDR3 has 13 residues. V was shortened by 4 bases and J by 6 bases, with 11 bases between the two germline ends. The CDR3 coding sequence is TGTGCCAGCAGCTCCGGGACCCGGGATACGCAGTATTTT. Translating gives CASSSGTRDTQYF.

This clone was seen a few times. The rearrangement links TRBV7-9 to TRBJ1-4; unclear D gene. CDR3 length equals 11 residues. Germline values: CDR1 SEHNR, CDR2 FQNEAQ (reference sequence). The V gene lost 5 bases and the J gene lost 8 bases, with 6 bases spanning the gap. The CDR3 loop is CASSKYEKLFF. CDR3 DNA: TGTGCCAGCAGCAAATACGAAAAACTGTTTTTT.

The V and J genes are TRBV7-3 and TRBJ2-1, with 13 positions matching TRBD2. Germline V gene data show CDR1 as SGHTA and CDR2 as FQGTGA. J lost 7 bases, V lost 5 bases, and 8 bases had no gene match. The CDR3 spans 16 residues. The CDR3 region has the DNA TGTGCCAGCAGCCTCGGTACTAGCGGGAGGGTAAATGAGCAGTTCTTC. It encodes CASSLGTSGRVNEQFF.

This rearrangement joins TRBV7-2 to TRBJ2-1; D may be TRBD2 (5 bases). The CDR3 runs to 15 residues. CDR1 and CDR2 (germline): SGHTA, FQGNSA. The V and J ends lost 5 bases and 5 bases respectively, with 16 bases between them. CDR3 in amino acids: CASSPERLANNEQFF. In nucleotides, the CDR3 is TGTGCCAGCAGCCCCGAACGCCTAGCCAACAATGAGCAGTTCTTC.

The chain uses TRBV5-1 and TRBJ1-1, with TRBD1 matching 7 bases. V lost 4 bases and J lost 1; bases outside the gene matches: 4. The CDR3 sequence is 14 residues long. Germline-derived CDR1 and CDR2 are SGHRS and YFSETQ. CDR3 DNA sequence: TGCGCCAGCAGCCTAAACAGGGGGAACACTGAAGCTTTCTTT. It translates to CASSLNRGNTEAFF. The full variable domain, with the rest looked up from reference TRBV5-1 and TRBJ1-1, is KAGVTQTPRYLIKTRGQQVTLSCSPISGHRSVSWYQQTPGQGLQFLFEYFSETQRNKGNFPGRFSGRQFSNSRSEMNVSTLELGDSALYLCASSLNRGNTEAFFGQGTRLTVV.

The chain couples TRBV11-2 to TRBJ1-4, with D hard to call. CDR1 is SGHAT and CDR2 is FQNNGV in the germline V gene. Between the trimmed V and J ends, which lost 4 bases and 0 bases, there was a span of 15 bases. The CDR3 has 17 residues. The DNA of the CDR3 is TGTGCCAGCAGCTCAAATAGCGTGCGGTCAACTAATGAAAAACTGTTTTTT. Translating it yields CASSSNSVRSTNEKLFF.